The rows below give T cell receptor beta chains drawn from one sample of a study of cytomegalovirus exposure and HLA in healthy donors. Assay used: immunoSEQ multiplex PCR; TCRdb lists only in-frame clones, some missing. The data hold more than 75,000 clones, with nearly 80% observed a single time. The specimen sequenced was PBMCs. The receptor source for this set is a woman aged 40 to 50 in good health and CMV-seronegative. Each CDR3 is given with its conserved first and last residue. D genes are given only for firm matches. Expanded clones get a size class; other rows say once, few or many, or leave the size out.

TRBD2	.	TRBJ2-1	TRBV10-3	CAITGTSGGEQFF	TGTGCCATCACGGGGACTAGCGGGGGCGAGCAGTTCTTC
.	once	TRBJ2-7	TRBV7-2	CASSPGQNTYEQYF	TGTGCCAGCAGCCCAGGACAGAATACCTACGAGCAGTACTTC
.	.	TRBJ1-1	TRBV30	CAWAPRVTEAFF	TGTGCCTGGGCCCCCAGGGTCACTGAAGCTTTCTTT
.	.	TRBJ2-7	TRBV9	CASSEGLSYEQYF	TGTGCCAGCAGCGAGGGACTCTCCTACGAGCAGTACTTC
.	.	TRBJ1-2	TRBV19	CASLGGANGYGYTF	TGTGCCAGTCTTGGGGGCGCGAATGGTTATGGCTACACCTTC
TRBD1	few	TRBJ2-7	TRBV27	CASSFRTGVLYEQYF	TGTGCCAGCAGTTTCCGGACAGGGGTCCTTTACGAGCAGTACTTC
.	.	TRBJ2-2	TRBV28	CASITLGLRNTGELFF	TGTGCCAGCATCACCTTGGGGCTTAGAAACACCGGGGAGCTGTTTTTT
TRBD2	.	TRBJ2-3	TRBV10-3	CAISFIAGALTDTQYF	TGTGCCATCAGCTTCATAGCGGGGGCCTTGACAGATACGCAGTATTTT
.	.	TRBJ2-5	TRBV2	CASRYRRGSETQYF	TGTGCCAGCAGGTATCGCAGGGGATCCGAGACCCAGTACTTC
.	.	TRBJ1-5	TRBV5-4	CASSLQGADQPQHF	TGTGCCAGCAGCTTACAGGGAGCCGATCAGCCCCAGCATTTT
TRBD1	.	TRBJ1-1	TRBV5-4	CASSDPGQPNTEAFF	TGTGCCAGCAGTGACCCGGGACAGCCGAACACTGAAGCTTTCTTT
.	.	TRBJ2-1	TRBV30	CAWSSWFQGKNEQFF	TGTGCCTGGAGTTCCTGGTTCCAGGGGAAGAATGAGCAGTTCTTC
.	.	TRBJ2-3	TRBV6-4	CASSLGLGDTQYF	TGTGCCAGCAGTCTGGGACTGGGAGATACGCAGTATTTT
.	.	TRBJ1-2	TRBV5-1	CASSLVAREAGYTF	TGCGCCAGCAGCTTGGTGGCCAGGGAGGCTGGCTACACCTTC
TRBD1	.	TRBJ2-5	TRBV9	CASSVGRTGAETQYF	TGTGCCAGCAGCGTAGGTAGGACAGGGGCCGAGACCCAGTACTTC
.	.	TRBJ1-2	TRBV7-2	CASGGDQGGYTF	TGTGCCAGCGGAGGGGATCAGGGTGGCTACACCTTC
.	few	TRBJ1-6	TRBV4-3	CASSQDSSYNSPLHF	TGCGCCAGCAGCCAAGACAGCTCCTATAATTCACCCCTCCACTTT
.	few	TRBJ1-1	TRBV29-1	CSVEEANTEAFF	TGCAGCGTTGAAGAAGCCAACACTGAAGCTTTCTTT
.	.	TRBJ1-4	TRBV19	CASSIQGASFATNEKLFF	TGTGCCAGTAGTATTCAGGGTGCCTCTTTTGCAACTAATGAAAAACTGTTTTTT
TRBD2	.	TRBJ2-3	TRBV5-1	CASSLFGTSPDTQYF	TGCGCCAGCAGCTTATTTGGGACTAGCCCAGATACGCAGTATTTT
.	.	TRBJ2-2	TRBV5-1	CASSQQQVPGELFF	TGCGCCAGCAGCCAGCAACAGGTCCCCGGGGAGCTGTTTTTT
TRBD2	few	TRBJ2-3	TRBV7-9	CASSSGTSGGRDTQYF	TGTGCCAGCAGCTCCGGGACTAGCGGGGGAAGGGATACGCAGTATTTT
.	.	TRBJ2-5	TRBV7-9	CASSRTGGTIETQYF	TGTGCCAGCAGCCGCACCGGAGGGACGATCGAGACCCAGTACTTC
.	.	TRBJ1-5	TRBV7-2	CASSFADSGNQPQHF	TGTGCCAGCAGCTTCGCCGACAGCGGCAATCAGCCCCAGCATTTT
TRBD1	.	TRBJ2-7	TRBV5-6	CASSDTGAAYEQYF	TGTGCCAGCAGCGATACAGGGGCCGCCTACGAGCAGTACTTC
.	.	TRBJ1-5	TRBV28	CASSFAGLPQHF	TGTGCCAGCAGTTTTGCAGGGCTGCCCCAGCATTTT